These 26 T cell receptor beta chains were all obtained from the same sample, sequenced in a study of T cell responses to AZD1222 COVID-19 vaccine. Clones were sequenced by immunoSEQ multiplex PCR, and TCRdb holds only the in-frame ones, with some missing. The data contain more than 95,000 clones, about 91% of them seen just once; the ten biggest clones take up 15% to 20%. The specimen was peripheral blood, collected on day 0 of AZD1222 vaccination. All receptors come from an adult in good health.

The chain links TRBV4-1 to TRBJ1-5; D not certain. Per germline, CDR1 MGHRA and CDR2 YSYEKL. The V end lost 0 bases, the J end lost 0 bases, and 12 bases lay between the germline ends. The CDR3 consists of 17 residues. As DNA, the CDR3 is TGCGCCAGCAGCCAAGAACCTACAACTCATAGCAATCAGCCCCAGCATTTT. Residues: CASSQEPTTHSNQPQHF.

The chain joins TRBV6-5 to TRBJ1-5; 9 bases are a match to TRBD1. The CDR3 contains 15 residues. CDR1 MNHEY and CDR2 SVGAGI come from the germline V gene. V lost 6 bases, J lost 2 bases, and 5 bases stayed unmatched. In nucleotides, the CDR3 is TGTGCCAGCAGGATGACAGGGGGGGGCAATCAGCCCCAGCATTTT. Translating it yields CASRMTGGGNQPQHF.

This rearrangement joins TRBV5-1 to TRBJ2-2; 11 bases line up with TRBD2. Germline values: CDR1 SGHRS, CDR2 YFSETQ. V lost 0 bases, J lost 4 bases, and 2 bases stayed unmatched. The CDR3 covers 16 residues. CDR3 sequence (DNA): TGCGCCAGCAGCTTGGGTACTAGCGGGGGCACCGGGGAGCTGTTTTTT. This gives the protein CASSLGTSGGTGELFF. The full variable domain, with the rest looked up from reference TRBV5-1 and TRBJ2-2, is KAGVTQTPRYLIKTRGQQVTLSCSPISGHRSVSWYQQTPGQGLQFLFEYFSETQRNKGNFPGRFSGRQFSNSRSEMNVSTLELGDSALYLCASSLGTSGGTGELFFGEGSRLTVL.

The chain uses TRBV19 and TRBJ2-1; D unclear. The V and J ends lost 1 base and 6 bases respectively, with 10 bases between them. Germline CDR1 is LNHDA and CDR2 is SQIVND (reference sequence). The CDR3 totals 14 residues. For the CDR3, the DNA is TGTGCCAGTAGTATAGTAGGCAGCGCCAATGAGCAGTTCTTC. Protein: CASSIVGSANEQFF.

The rearrangement uses TRBV11-2 and TRBJ2-2; no firm D call. The ends were cut back, 1 base at V and 0 bases at J, with 6 bases in the middle. Germline V gives CDR1 SGHAT, CDR2 FQNNGV. CDR3 length: 15 residues. The CDR3 bases are TGTGCCAGCAGCTTAGGACATTCGAACACCGGGGAGCTGTTTTTT. Its protein is CASSLGHSNTGELFF.

CDR3 coding DNA: TGTGCCAGCAGCTTGCTGCTGGCCGAGGATAATTCACCCCTCCACTTT. It is translated as CASSLLLAEDNSPLHF. This chain joins TRBV5-6 and TRBJ1-6; no definite D call. The V end lost 1 base, the J end lost 5 bases, and 13 bases lay between the germline ends. CDR1 and CDR2 (germline): SGHDT, YYEEEE. CDR3 length equals 16 residues.

The chain recombines TRBV19 with TRBJ1-5, with D possibly matching TRBD1 (5 bases). Trimming removed 7 bases from V and 7 bases from J, with 14 bases in between. This CDR3 has 13 residues. Germline V gene sequence: CDR1 LNHDA, CDR2 SQIVND (reference sequence). DNA for the CDR3: TGTGCCAGTACGGAGGGGTATGGCCAGCCCCAGCATTTT. Protein: CASTEGYGQPQHF.

The CDR3 DNA reads TGTGCCAGCAGTTTATTTGCTTTCAAAGTAACAGGGGAGGAATATGGCTACACCTTC. Encoded protein: CASSLFAFKVTGEEYGYTF. The chain recombines TRBV28 with TRBJ1-2; TRBD1 agrees at 7 bases. This CDR3 region has 19 residues. Germline lookup yields CDR1 MDHEN and CDR2 SYDVKM. The ends lost 1 base at V and 5 bases at J; junction bases unmatched: 19.

This chain uses TRBV5-1 with TRBJ1-6, with D perhaps TRBD1 (5 bases). This CDR3 contains 15 residues. Germline CDR1 and CDR2: SGHRS and YFSETQ. Trimming stripped 3 bases from V and 8 bases from J, with 15 bases between. CDR3: CASSYDGDGYSPLHF. The CDR3 DNA follows: TGCGCCAGCAGCTACGACGGGGACGGGTATTCACCCCTCCACTTT.

This chain joins TRBV5-1 and TRBJ1-1; D not certain. This CDR3 region has 15 residues. V was pared by 5 bases and J by 0 bases, with 14 bases between. Germline loops: CDR1 SGHRS, CDR2 YFSETQ. CDR3 residues: CASSLSTTMNTEAFF. CDR3 sequence (DNA): TGCGCCAGCAGTCTCTCGACCACGATGAACACTGAAGCTTTCTTT.

This clone was detected once. The V call is TRBV2, the J call TRBJ2-7; D is unclear. V lost 5 bases, J lost 3 bases, and 14 bases lay in between. The germline V gene has CDR1 SNHLY and CDR2 FYNNEI. The CDR3 runs to 14 residues. CDR3 DNA sequence: TGTGCCAGCAGTAACATCTTACACAGCTACGAGCAGTACTTC. It encodes CASSNILHSYEQYF.

The V call is TRBV3-1 (or the pseudogene TRBV3-2), the J call TRBJ2-7; TRBD1 aligns across 7 bases. Per the germline V gene, CDR1 is LGHDT and CDR2 is YNNKEL (reference sequence). With V trimmed by 1 base and J by 2 bases, 2 bases remained unmatched. CDR3 size: 14 residues. CDR3 DNA sequence: TGTGCCAGCAGCCAAGCAGGGGGTCCCTACGAGCAGTACTTC. Translating gives CASSQAGGPYEQYF.

The V and J genes are TRBV5-1 and TRBJ2-1; D remains unclear. V dropped 1 base and J dropped 3 bases, with 8 bases sitting between them. From germline, CDR1 is SGHRS and CDR2 YFSETQ. The CDR3 loop spans 14 amino acids. CDR3: CASSLPPRYNEQFF. The CDR3 DNA reads as TGCGCCAGCAGCTTGCCCCCTCGCTACAATGAGCAGTTCTTC.

This chain uses TRBV4-1 with TRBJ1-5, with 9 bases identical to TRBD1. This CDR3 is 15 amino acids long. V was clipped by 1 base and J by 3 bases; unmatched bases: 1. CDR1 and CDR2 from the germline V gene are MGHRA and YSYEKL. CDR3 DNA sequence: TGCGCCAGCAGCCAAGGACAGGGGGTCAATCAGCCCCAGCATTTT. This encodes CASSQGQGVNQPQHF.

The rearrangement links TRBV19 to TRBJ2-1; 9 positions agree with TRBD2. Germline V gives CDR1 LNHDA, CDR2 SQIVND (reference sequence). CDR3 length: 15 amino acids. The ends lost 3 bases at V and 4 bases at J; junction bases unmatched: 4. The CDR3 is CASSIGGGAYNEQFF. The CDR3 coding sequence is TGTGCCAGTAGTATCGGCGGGGGGGCGTACAATGAGCAGTTCTTC.

The J gene is TRBJ2-7, the V gene TRBV7-8, with 8 bases fitting TRBD1. The CDR3 sequence is 15 residues long. The ends lost 2 bases at V and 0 bases at J; junction bases unmatched: 3. Germline lookup yields CDR1 SGHVS and CDR2 FQNEAQ. DNA for the CDR3: TGTGCCAGCAGCTTACCAGGACAGGGCTCCTACGAGCAGTACTTC. Protein product: CASSLPGQGSYEQYF. Supplemented by reference TRBV7-8 and TRBJ2-7, the full variable domain reads GAGVSQSPRYKVAKRGQDVALRCDPISGHVSLFWYQQALGQGPEFLTYFQNEAQLDKSGLPSDRFFAERPEGSVSTLKIQRTQQEDSAVYLCASSLPGQGSYEQYFGPGTRLTVT.

The V gene is TRBV19, the J gene TRBJ1-2, with 7 nucleotides matching TRBD1. The germline V gene has CDR1 LNHDA and CDR2 SQIVND (reference sequence). Trimming at V came to 8 bases and at J to 6 bases, leaving 6 bases not matched to a gene. CDR3 length: 12 residues. The CDR3 DNA reads TGTGCCAGTTCTCCGACAGGGCATGGCTACACCTTC. Its protein is CASSPTGHGYTF.

The gene calls are TRBV18 and TRBJ1-4; the D is unclear. CDR1 and CDR2 from the germline V gene are KGHSH and LQKENI. V lost 3 bases and J 2 bases, leaving 7 bases between the germline ends. The CDR3 is made up of 14 amino acids. This chain's CDR3 is CASSPRGTNEKLFF. CDR3 coding DNA: TGTGCCAGCTCACCCCGGGGTACTAATGAAAAACTGTTTTTT.

The chain joins TRBV9 to TRBJ2-2; a possible D gene is TRBD2 (7 bases). The CDR3 totals 18 residues. Germline values: CDR1 SGDLS, CDR2 YYNGEE. Between the trimmed V and J ends, which lost 0 bases and 2 bases, there was a span of 17 bases. The CDR3 DNA reads as TGTGCCAGCAGCGTAGCTCTAGTGGGGGGGCCAAACACCGGGGAGCTGTTTTTT. It translates to CASSVALVGGPNTGELFF. The full variable domain, in which reference TRBV9 and TRBJ2-2 provide the parts outside the CDR3, is DSGVTQTPKHLITATGQRVTLRCSPRSGDLSVYWYQQSLDQGLQFLIQYYNGEERAKGNILERFSAQQFPDLHSELNLSSLELGDSALYFCASSVALVGGPNTGELFFGEGSRLTVL.

The chain links TRBV19 to TRBJ1-5; 9 nucleotides agree with TRBD1. The trim removed 5 bases at V and 6 bases at J, leaving 11 bases unmatched. Germline V gene data show CDR1 as LNHDA and CDR2 as SQIVND (reference sequence). CDR3 length equals 16 residues. The CDR3 loop is CASSSLQTGGSQPQHF. The CDR3 DNA sequence: TGTGCCAGTAGTTCCTTACAGACAGGGGGAAGTCAGCCCCAGCATTTT.

The chain couples TRBV11-3 to TRBJ2-7, with TRBD2 matching 8 bases. Losses at the gene ends were 2 bases for V and 1 base for J; bases not matched to a gene: 4. The V gene's germline CDR1 is SGHNT and CDR2 YENEEA. CDR3 length: 15 amino acids. This CDR3 is CASSLSSGGSYEQYF. DNA for the CDR3: TGTGCCAGCAGCTTATCCAGCGGGGGATCCTACGAGCAGTACTTC. Full variable domain (outside the CDR3, taken from reference TRBV11-3 and TRBJ2-7): EAGVVQSPRYKIIEKKQPVAFWCNPISGHNTLYWYLQNLGQGPELLIRYENEEAVDDSQLPKDRFSAERLKGVDSTLKIQPAELGDSAVYLCASSLSSGGSYEQYFGPGTRLTVT.

The CDR3, as DNA: TGTGCCAGCAGCTTTGGGCAGGGGACCGACGAGCAGTACTTC. As protein: CASSFGQGTDEQYF. The gene calls are TRBV7-6 and TRBJ2-7; D is perhaps TRBD1 (6 bases). Germline assignment: CDR1 SGHVS and CDR2 FNYEAQ. This CDR3 has 14 residues. V was pared by 3 bases and J by 5 bases, with 14 bases between.

The genes are TRBV18 and TRBJ1-1; no firm D call. Germline assignment: CDR1 KGHSH and CDR2 LQKENI. V gave up 0 bases and J gave up 1 base, with 12 bases separating them. This CDR3 comprises 16 residues. The chain's CDR3 is CASSPPKGDPNTEAFF. DNA for the CDR3: TGTGCCAGCTCACCACCTAAAGGCGACCCGAACACTGAAGCTTTCTTT.

This chain connects TRBV18 to TRBJ2-2; the D gene is possibly TRBD1 (6 bases). CDR1 KGHSH and CDR2 LQKENI come from the germline V gene. The CDR3 totals 15 residues. V was cut by 3 bases and J by 0 bases, with 8 bases left in between. DNA for the CDR3: TGTGCCAGCTCACCCGGGACAACGAACACCGGGGAGCTGTTTTTT. Amino acid sequence: CASSPGTTNTGELFF. Drawing the rest from reference TRBV18 and TRBJ2-2, the complete variable domain is NAGVMQNPRHLVRRRGQEARLRCSPMKGHSHVYWYRQLPEEGLKFMVYLQKENIIDESGMPKERFSAEFPKEGPSILRIQQVVRGDSAAYFCASSPGTTNTGELFFGEGSRLTVL.

This clone was picked up a small number of times. V usage is TRBV3-1 (or the pseudogene TRBV3-2) and J usage is TRBJ1-3; no firm D call. CDR3 length equals 12 residues. With 3 bases removed from V and 4 bases from J, the gap between germline ends came to 4 bases. Germline loops: CDR1 LGHDT, CDR2 YNNKEL (reference sequence). The CDR3 coding sequence is TGTGCCAGCAGCCACGGCGGAAACACCATATATTTT. It encodes CASSHGGNTIYF.

The J gene is TRBJ1-1, the V gene TRBV14; D is unresolved. In germline, CDR1 is SGHDN, CDR2 FVKESK. This CDR3 has 15 amino acids. V lost 4 bases to trimming and J lost 4 bases, with 16 bases between them. CDR3 nucleotide sequence: TGTGCCAGCAGCCCTATGGCCCAGGCCGGCACTGAAGCTTTCTTT. Its translation is CASSPMAQAGTEAFF.